The rows below give T cell receptor beta chains drawn from one sample of a study of blood T cell repertoires in COVID-19. Assay used: immunoSEQ multiplex PCR; TCRdb lists only in-frame clones, some missing. The sample records around 170,000 clones, 84% being singletons. Sequenced sample: PBMCs or T cells enriched from blood (not recorded which). The origin of the receptors is a man in his fifties who had recovered from COVID-19. CDR3s include the opening cysteine and the closing phenylalanine or tryptophan. A D gene is named only where the DNA matches it firmly. A clone size is listed for some rows: how often the clone was seen (once, few, many), or a class if it is expanded.

>.|TRBV4-2|TRBJ2-7|TRBD2
TGTGCCAGCAGCCAAGCTAGCGGGGGCCGTTTCCTCTCCTACGAGCAGTACTTC
CASSQASGGRFLSYEQYF
>.|TRBV9|TRBJ1-5|.
TGTGCCAGCAGCGACACAGGGAGTGGACCCCAGCATTTT
CASSDTGSGPQHF
>.|TRBV19|TRBJ2-2|.
TGTGCCAGTCGGAGGGTTACGAACACCGGGGAGCTGTTTTTT
CASRRVTNTGELFF
>.|TRBV5-4|TRBJ2-5|TRBD2
TGTGCCAGCAGCTTGGGTTCCGGGGGGTGGGAGACCCAGTACTTC
CASSLGSGGWETQYF
>.|TRBV4-2|TRBJ2-2|TRBD2
TGTGCCAGCGGAGCGGGGGGCATTAACACCGGGGAGCTGTTTTTT
CASGAGGINTGELFF
>.|TRBV30|TRBJ2-1|TRBD2
TGTGCCTGTCCGTATTTAGCGGGGGGGACGGGTGAGCAGTTCTTC
CACPYLAGGTGEQFF
>.|TRBV19|TRBJ2-1|TRBD2
TGTGCCAGTACCAACCTAGCGGGCAATGAGCAGTTCTTC
CASTNLAGNEQFF
>few|TRBV11-2|TRBJ2-5|.
TGTGCCAGCAGCCCCTCCCGGGGGGCAACGGAGACCCAGTACTTC
CASSPSRGATETQYF
>.|TRBV3-1/TRBV3-2|TRBJ1-6|TRBD1
TGTGCCAGCAGCTCGACAGGGGTAGGTTCACCCCTCCACTTT
CASSSTGVGSPLHF
>once|TRBV21-1|TRBJ2-7|.
TGTGCCAGCAACTCAGGGGGTAGCCAGCATGACAGCTCCTACGAGCAGTACTTC
CASNSGGSQHDSSYEQYF
>.|TRBV3-1/TRBV3-2|TRBJ2-2|.
TGTGCCAGCAGCCCGCGCGGCACCGGGGAGCTGTTTTTT
CASSPRGTGELFF
>.|TRBV19|TRBJ1-1|.
TGTGCCAGTAGTATTGGGGCCCGGACTGAAGCTTTCTTT
CASSIGARTEAFF
>few|TRBV19|TRBJ2-1|TRBD2
TGTGCCAGTAGCACGGGACTAACAAATGAGCAGTTCTTC
CASSTGLTNEQFF
>.|TRBV6-5|TRBJ1-1|.
TGTGCCAGCAGAACAGGGAACACTGAAGCTTTCTTT
CASRTGNTEAFF
>.|TRBV18|TRBJ1-1|TRBD1
TGTGCCAGCTCGCTGTCAGGGGGGCGGATCATAGAAGCTTTCTTT
CASSLSGGRIIEAFF
>.|TRBV23-1|TRBJ2-1|.
TGCGCCAGCAGTCAAGGGGCCGACGCCACCAACTACAATGAGCAGTTCTTC
CASSQGADATNYNEQFF
>.|TRBV28|TRBJ1-5|.
TGTGCCAGCAGCCCCCGGGAGGGAAGAGGCAATCAGCCCCAGCATTTT
CASSPREGRGNQPQHF
>.|TRBV7-9|TRBJ1-1|.
TGTGCCAGCAGCTTACCTGGCCGGGGATTAGGCACTGAAGCTTTCTTT
CASSLPGRGLGTEAFF
>.|TRBV19|TRBJ2-7|TRBD1
TGTGCCAGTAGCCGGGACAGGGGTCGATACGAGCAGTACTTC
CASSRDRGRYEQYF
>.|TRBV7-2|TRBJ2-5|TRBD2
TGTGCCAGCAGCTTGAGAAGCGGGGGTGCCCAAGGGACCCAGTACTTC
CASSLRSGGAQGTQYF
>.|TRBV19|TRBJ2-3|TRBD1
TGTGCCAGTAGTATACCCCTAGTCGTCCCAGGGGGCGCGATAGATACGCAGTATTTT
CASSIPLVVPGGAIDTQYF
>.|TRBV30|TRBJ2-4|TRBD2
TGTGCCTGGAGTGGGGGGCTAGCGGGGTCTCTGGCCAAAAACATTCAGTACTTC
CAWSGGLAGSLAKNIQYF
>.|TRBV6-5|TRBJ2-7|TRBD2
TGTGCCAGCACGGGAGGCCGGCAGTACTTC
CASTGGRQYF
>.|TRBV5-6|TRBJ1-5|.
TGTGCCAGCCACAACCTCGGGGGTCTGCAGCCCCAGCATTTT
CASHNLGGLQPQHF
>.|TRBV6-4|TRBJ2-2|TRBD1
TGTGCCAGCAGTGACTTACAGGGGTCCGGGGAGCTGTTTTTT
CASSDLQGSGELFF
>.|TRBV4-3|TRBJ1-2|.
TGCGCCAGCAGCCAAGCAGATACAGCTAACTATGGCTACACCTTC
CASSQADTANYGYTF
>.|TRBV6-5|TRBJ1-2|.
TGTGCCAGCTCAAAGGGGGACTATGGCTACACCTTC
CASSKGDYGYTF